This T cell receptor beta chain derives from a study of shared clonotypes between healthy human individuals. Assay used: immunoSEQ multiplex PCR; TCRdb lists only in-frame clones, some missing. Altogether roughly 2 million clones are present, about 95% being singletons, with the ten largest covering about 1.1%. Germline V gene lookup returns CDR1 SGHRS and CDR2 YFSETQ. This CDR3 has 16 residues. Trimming removed 4 bases from V and 5 bases from J, with 18 bases in between. Naive CD8 cells comprised CD45RO-negative, CCR7-positively selected cells, excluding terminally differentiated effector memory CD45RA+ cells.

The TCR sequence derives from a man younger than 35 in good health. The V and J genes are TRBV5-1 and TRBJ2-2, with D perhaps matching TRBD2 (6 bases). The sequencing sample was made of naive CD8+ T cells sorted from blood. The CDR3 loop reads CASSAWDSPVTGELFF. CDR3 DNA: TGCGCCAGCAGCGCATGGGACTCCCCGGTAACCGGGGAGCTGTTTTTT.